This T cell receptor beta chain originates from a study of blood T cell repertoires in COVID-19. Study as a whole: In each case, the material was cDNA or gDNA derived from T cells, B-cell-depleted T cells, or PBMCs.

Some clones are missing from TCRdb's copy, which holds only in-frame ones; the method was immunoSEQ multiplex PCR. Among 150,000 to 200,000 clones, around 82% were seen once, and the ten largest hold around 9.5%. The CDR3 is made up of 13 amino acids. V lost 3 bases to trimming and J lost 6 bases, with 10 bases between them. The sequencing sample was made of peripheral blood. This sequence joins TRBV12-3 or TRBV12-4 and TRBJ2-3; weak D call: TRBD2 (6 bases). This TCR was sampled from a woman of 80 years or more with acute or convalescent COVID-19. CDR3 protein: CASSFEGLDTQYF. CDR3 bases: TGTGCCAGCAGTTTCGAGGGACTGGATACGCAGTATTTT.